Listed below are T cell receptor beta chains from one sample, sequenced in a study of technical replicates of blood from a handful of donors. Clones were read by immunoSEQ multiplex PCR, and TCRdb kept only the in-frame ones, dropping some. Here the sample spans tens of thousands of clones, around 87% being singletons. The sequenced material came from PBMCs. These receptor sequences come from a human donor in good health. Some clones in this sample may be carry-over from other donors' samples. CDR3s include the opening cysteine and the closing phenylalanine or tryptophan. Fields, in order: V gene, CDR3 protein.

TRBV5-1	CASSLGAGSLGYTF
TRBV7-8	CASSAVGQGRNQPQHF
TRBV5-8	CASSSGTSGGYQETQYF
TRBV7-3	CASSLGSLTGELFF
TRBV19	CASGYSVQGAEAFF
TRBV19	CASSTTEAFF
TRBV4-1	CASSQIRDYNYGYTF
TRBV2	CASSVASGGTGSEQFF
TRBV7-9	CASSLEFSSYEQYF
TRBV7-9	CASSQLAGDDEQYF
TRBV30	CAWAKGARYEQYF
TRBV11-2	CASRPCAQYF
TRBV7-3	CASSPGEAYNEQFF
TRBV5-6	CASSWANRGIAQYF
TRBV11-1	CASSLGPAGSTDTQYF
TRBV11-2	CASSLVRTGFENIQYF
TRBV6-1	CASTSTSGSPGELFF
TRBV5-6	CASSLRTSGVGGQYEQYF
TRBV7-6	CASSIPTGGRTGELFF
TRBV7-6	CASSLGQTNTEAFF
TRBV6-6	CASTPHGQGRTEAFF
TRBV25-1	CASSERGTPLAGEQFF
TRBV5-8	CASSLADSLSGNTIYF
TRBV7-2	CASSKDSTTEAFF
TRBV21-1	CASSKDRGTYGYTF
TRBV30	CAWGRDKSLDEQYF
TRBV14	CASSQLGQGGYNEQFF
TRBV16	CASSQDRGPVYEQYF
TRBV7-2	CASSGRGPRLAGEVSEQFF